Shown below are 17 T cell receptor beta chains from a single sample sequenced in a study of T cells in localized non-small cell lung cancer. Clones were sequenced by immunoSEQ multiplex PCR, and TCRdb holds only the in-frame ones, with some missing. The table shows under 40,000 clones, with more than 65% occurring only once. The input for sequencing was peripheral blood, taken before any cancer treatment. These receptors came from a male donor aged 60 or over with stage III squamous cell lung carcinoma.

This chain joins TRBV5-1 and TRBJ2-1, with TRBD2 matching over 9 bases. The CDR3 contains 15 residues. Germline lookup yields CDR1 SGHRS and CDR2 YFSETQ. Trimming removed 1 base from V and 4 bases from J; junction bases left unmatched: 3. CDR3 nucleotides: TGCGCCAGCAGCTTGCAAGCGGGAGGTTACAATGAGCAGTTCTTC. Amino acids: CASSLQAGGYNEQFF.

CDR3 region: CASSLWGGGSTDTQYF. CDR3 nucleotide sequence: TGTGCCAGTAGCTTATGGGGGGGCGGTAGCACAGATACGCAGTATTTT. The chain links TRBV19 to TRBJ2-3; D perhaps matches TRBD2 (7 bases). This CDR3 is built from 16 residues. V lost 6 bases to trimming and J lost 0 bases, with 16 bases between them. Germline CDR1 and CDR2: LNHDA and SQIVND (reference sequence).

This chain joins TRBV11-2 and TRBJ2-7; no reliable D call. V was shortened by 6 bases and J by 3 bases, with 18 bases between the two germline ends. In germline, CDR1 is SGHAT, CDR2 FQNNGV. The CDR3 has 15 residues. The CDR3 sequence: CASSSLTVPGYEQYF. The DNA of the CDR3 is TGTGCCAGCAGTTCCCTAACCGTCCCAGGCTACGAGCAGTACTTC.

The rearrangement uses TRBV7-9 and TRBJ1-1; tentatively, D is TRBD1 (6 bases). Germline CDR1 is SEHNR and CDR2 is FQNEAQ (reference sequence). This CDR3 has 15 residues. The V gene lost 3 bases and the J gene lost 1 base, with 12 bases spanning the gap. The CDR3 bases are TGTGCCAGCAGCTTGTGGGGAGGGGGGAACACTGAAGCTTTCTTT. It encodes CASSLWGGGNTEAFF.

The chain combines TRBV5-4 with TRBJ2-7; 10 bases line up with TRBD2. The germline V gene encodes CDR1 SGHNT and CDR2 YYREEE (reference sequence). The CDR3 is 15 amino acids. The J segment lost 6 bases and the V segment lost 5 bases, leaving 11 bases of the junction unmatched. For the CDR3, the DNA is TGTGCCAGCAGAGACGGGACTAGCGCCGCGTCCGAGCAGTACTTC. This codes for CASRDGTSAASEQYF.

The genes are TRBV7-8 and TRBJ2-5, with D possibly matching TRBD1 (6 bases). V was pared by 7 bases and J by 5 bases, with 20 bases between. This CDR3 comprises 15 residues. Germline assignment: CDR1 SGHVS and CDR2 FQNEAQ. The CDR3 DNA follows: TGTGCCAGCACCACCATGCAGGGGATGGGGGAGACCCAGTACTTC. This translates into CASTTMQGMGETQYF.

The chain has TRBV29-1 and TRBJ2-1; TRBD2 agrees at 7 bases. Trimming took 5 bases from V and 4 from J; bases not matched to a gene: 11. The CDR3 extends over 15 amino acids. Per the germline V gene, CDR1 is SQVTM and CDR2 is ANQGSEA. CDR3 DNA: TGCAGCGTTTCCCTCAGTGGGGGGGGGTACAATGAGCAGTTCTTC. It specifies CSVSLSGGGYNEQFF.

V gene TRBV10-3 combines with J gene TRBJ1-5; TRBD1 agrees at 9 bases. CDR3 length: 15 amino acids. The trim removed 2 bases at V and 6 bases at J, leaving 5 bases unmatched. Looked up from germline, CDR1 is ENHRY and CDR2 is SYGVKD. The CDR3 reads CAISEDRGVGQPQHF. The CDR3 bases are TGTGCCATCAGTGAGGACAGGGGGGTTGGTCAGCCCCAGCATTTT.

This chain uses TRBV5-4 with TRBJ1-2; 7 bases are a match to TRBD1. Germline V gene lookup returns CDR1 SGHNT and CDR2 YYREEE (reference sequence). V gave up 0 bases and J gave up 6 bases; unmatched junction bases: 11. The CDR3 covers 16 residues. The CDR3: CASSLEGRGRENGYTF. For the CDR3, the DNA is TGTGCCAGCAGCTTGGAAGGGAGGGGGCGCGAGAATGGCTACACCTTC.

The chain has TRBV5-1 and TRBJ2-7; D gene uncertain. There are 13 residues in the CDR3. From germline, CDR1 is SGHRS and CDR2 YFSETQ. Trimming left V 0 bases short and J 4 bases short, with 8 bases between. The CDR3: CASSLGDRYEQYF. The CDR3 DNA reads TGCGCCAGCAGCTTGGGGGATAGGTACGAGCAGTACTTC.

The J gene is TRBJ2-2, the V gene TRBV11-2; TRBD1 agrees at 9 bases. Germline CDR1 and CDR2: SGHAT and FQNNGV. The CDR3 loop spans 14 amino acids. This chain's CDR3 is CAVQGQGDTGELFF. The CDR3 DNA reads as TGTGCAGTTCAGGGACAGGGTGACACCGGGGAGCTGTTTTTT.

This clone has only a few counts. This chain uses TRBV14 with TRBJ1-2; no clear D gene. From germline, CDR1 is SGHDN and CDR2 FVKESK. V was cut by 2 bases and J by 6 bases, with 10 bases left in between. The CDR3 has 13 amino acids. CDR3 region: CASSQLRTNGYTF. The CDR3 coding sequence is TGTGCCAGCAGCCAACTCAGGACTAATGGCTACACCTTC.

This rearrangement joins TRBV29-1 to TRBJ1-5, with 7 bases identical to TRBD1. Germline V gives CDR1 SQVTM, CDR2 ANQGSEA. CDR3 length: 13 amino acids. Unmatched junction bases numbered 6, after V lost 5 bases and J lost 5 bases. The CDR3: CSVSQGEYQPQHF. The CDR3 region has the DNA TGCAGCGTTTCCCAGGGGGAGTATCAGCCCCAGCATTTT. Full variable domain (remainder filled in from reference TRBV29-1 and TRBJ1-5): SAVISQKPSRDICQRGTSLTIQCQVDSQVTMMFWYRQQPGQSLTLIATANQGSEATYESGFVIDKFPISRPNLTFSTLTVSNMSPEDSSIYLCSVSQGEYQPQHFGDGTRLSIL.

The chain has TRBV11-2 and TRBJ1-3; D remains ambiguous. Germline V gives CDR1 SGHAT, CDR2 FQNNGV. Trimming shortened V by 4 bases and J by 0 bases, and 10 bases separated the two germline ends. The length of the CDR3 is 15 residues. Here the CDR3 reads CASSSFALSGNTIYF. The CDR3 DNA sequence: TGTGCCAGCAGCTCCTTTGCACTCTCTGGAAACACCATATATTTT. The entire variable domain, with the rest obtained from reference TRBV11-2 and TRBJ1-3, is as follows: EAGVAQSPRYKIIEKRQSVAFWCNPISGHATLYWYQQILGQGPKLLIQFQNNGVVDDSQLPKDRFSAERLKGVDSTLKIQPAKLEDSAVYLCASSSFALSGNTIYFGEGSWLTVV.

This clone was observed a few times. The chain uses TRBV5-1 and TRBJ2-1, with D perhaps being TRBD1 or TRBD2 (5 bases each). The CDR3 length is 13 residues. Germline V gene lookup returns CDR1 SGHRS and CDR2 YFSETQ. The V end was cut by 2 bases, the J end by 14 bases, with 17 bases between. Here the CDR3 reads CASSLPPTGTEFF. The CDR3 DNA follows: TGCGCCAGCAGCTTACCTCCGACCGGGACGGAGTTCTTC. Looking up the rest from reference TRBV5-1 and TRBJ2-1 gives the full variable domain: KAGVTQTPRYLIKTRGQQVTLSCSPISGHRSVSWYQQTPGQGLQFLFEYFSETQRNKGNFPGRFSGRQFSNSRSEMNVSTLELGDSALYLCASSLPPTGTEFFGPGTRLTVL.

The gene calls are TRBV7-9 and TRBJ1-4; 7 positions match TRBD1. Trimming removed 5 bases from V and 5 bases from J; junction bases left unmatched: 8. Germline V gene sequence: CDR1 SEHNR, CDR2 FQNEAQ (reference sequence). The CDR3 consists of 15 residues. CDR3 nucleotide sequence: TGTGCCAGCAGCCCCCGGGACAGACGGAATGAAAAACTGTTTTTT. This codes for CASSPRDRRNEKLFF.

V is TRBV5-1 and J is TRBJ2-1; D is ambiguous. V was trimmed by 7 bases and J by 3 bases, leaving 14 bases between them. Germline V gene lookup returns CDR1 SGHRS and CDR2 YFSETQ. This CDR3 has 14 residues. The CDR3 loop is CASALGDRYNEQFF. DNA of the CDR3: TGCGCCAGCGCACTGGGTGATCGCTACAATGAGCAGTTCTTC.